This T cell receptor beta chain comes out of a study of Ad26.COV2.S vaccination and SARS-CoV-2 variants. Germline CDR1 MNHEY, CDR2 SVGEGT. Unmatched junction bases numbered 8, after V lost 5 bases and J lost 6 bases. The CDR3 sequence is 15 residues long. This sample's treatment: some 19 received Ad26.COV2.S at low or high dose, single or two shots; roughly five received placebo; per-sample allocation not given. Day 63 following the first vaccine or placebo injection was when the samples were taken. The table came from immunoSEQ multiplex PCR; TCRdb's copy has only in-frame clones and leaves some out. Of about 420,000 clones listed, 70% to 90% are singletons.

This clonotype originated in a person aged 18-65 years who received the Ad26.COV2.S COVID-19 vaccine or a placebo. The chain links TRBV6-2 or TRBV6-3 to TRBJ2-1; 9 nucleotides line up with TRBD2. The material was peripheral blood, obtained in a trial of Ad26.COV2.S vaccine versus placebo. CDR3 in amino acids: CASSAARGGGNEQFF. The DNA of the CDR3 is TGTGCCAGCAGTGCCGCGCGGGGGGGCGGCAATGAGCAGTTCTTC.